These 20 T cell receptor beta chains came from one sample sequenced in a study of regulatory T cells in long-lasting Graves disease. Isolated PBMC RNA provided the starting material for the TCR library. Via MiXCR, TCRdb re-called the reads, giving one row per CDR3 protein. The sample includes hundreds of distinct CDR3 sequences, approximately 57% seen only once; the top ten take about 47%. This specimen consisted of peripheral blood mononuclear cells (PBMCs), obtained with antithyroid drug treatment, in newly diagnosed or persistent Graves disease (not recorded which). The receptor set was obtained from a female donor with Graves disease.

The chain links TRBV4-1 to TRBJ1-4, with a weak D call TRBD1 (5 bases). The CDR3 is 16 residues long. V was cut by 0 bases and J by 2 bases, with 10 bases left in between. Germline assignment: CDR1 MGHRA and CDR2 YSYEKL. CDR3 loop: CASSQEGRLTNEKLFF. In DNA form, the CDR3 reads TGCGCCAGCAGCCAAGAGGGACGTTTGACTAATGAAAAACTGTTTTTT.

The V and J genes are TRBV28 and TRBJ1-1, with 7 bases fitting TRBD1. The CDR3 is 14 residues long. Trimming cost V 3 bases and J 8 bases; bases outside gene matches: 9. Germline loops: CDR1 MDHEN, CDR2 SYDVKM. CDR3 loop: CASSLGGQVKEAFF. The CDR3 bases are TGTGCCAGCAGTTTGGGCGGACAGGTTAAGGAAGCTTTCTTT.

This sequence joins TRBV12-3 or TRBV12-4 and TRBJ2-7, with 7 bases fitting TRBD2. The CDR3 spans 14 residues. Unmatched junction bases numbered 8, after V lost 5 bases and J lost 4 bases. This CDR3 reads CASSIDFGGYEQYF. The CDR3 DNA sequence: TGTGCCAGCAGTATAGATTTCGGGGGGTACGAGCAGTACTTC.

The CDR3 bases are TGCGCCAGCAGCCGGGGCGGGGGTTCCTACAATGAGCAGTTCTTC. It specifies CASSRGGGSYNEQFF. This rearrangement joins TRBV5-1 to TRBJ2-1; 7 positions match TRBD2. Trimming removed 4 bases from V and 1 base from J; junction bases left unmatched: 5. The CDR3 spans 15 residues. Germline loops: CDR1 SGHRS, CDR2 YFSETQ. The full variable domain, in which reference TRBV5-1 and TRBJ2-1 provide the parts outside the CDR3, is KAGVTQTPRYLIKTRGQQVTLSCSPISGHRSVSWYQQTPGQGLQFLFEYFSETQRNKGNFPGRFSGRQFSNSRSEMNVSTLELGDSALYLCASSRGGGSYNEQFFGPGTRLTVL.

This clonotype was found a few times. The chain couples TRBV7-8 to TRBJ2-7, with TRBD1 identical over 8 bases. This CDR3 region has 17 residues. Germline-derived CDR1 and CDR2 are SGHVS and FQNEAQ. V gave up 0 bases and J gave up 6 bases; unmatched junction bases: 13. For the CDR3, the DNA is TGTGCCAGCAGCTTAGCGGACAGGGCGGGTCCGTATGTCGAGCAGTACTTC. This codes for CASSLADRAGPYVEQYF. The variable domain in full, completed from reference TRBV7-8 and TRBJ2-7, reads GAGVSQSPRYKVAKRGQDVALRCDPISGHVSLFWYQQALGQGPEFLTYFQNEAQLDKSGLPSDRFFAERPEGSVSTLKIQRTQQEDSAVYLCASSLADRAGPYVEQYFGPGTRLTVT.

The chain couples TRBV27 to TRBJ1-5; D gene unclear. Trimming left V 7 bases short and J 3 bases short, with 7 bases between. This CDR3 comprises 12 residues. Germline values: CDR1 MNHEY, CDR2 SMNVEV (reference sequence). The CDR3 DNA is TGTGCCAGCAAGAGCCTCAATCAGCCCCAGCATTTT. Translation: CASKSLNQPQHF.

This clonotype was seen more than once but under ten times. The rearrangement uses TRBV27 and TRBJ2-5; a weak D match, TRBD1 (6 bases). V shed 8 bases and J shed 5 bases, with 9 bases lying between them. Germline CDR1 reads MNHEY; CDR2 reads SMNVEV (reference sequence). The CDR3 has 11 amino acids. CDR3 sequence: CASHRGETQYF. CDR3 coding DNA: TGTGCCAGCCATAGGGGGGAGACCCAGTACTTC.

The J gene is TRBJ2-5, the V gene TRBV30; the match to TRBD2 covers 13 bases. Germline V lookup: CDR1 GTSNPN, CDR2 SVGIG (reference sequence). V dropped 1 base and J dropped 1; count of bases not matched to a gene: 0. The CDR3 extends over 15 amino acids. CDR3 coding DNA: TGTGCCTGGAGTGGACTAGCGGGAGGCCAAGAGACCCAGTACTTC. It translates to CAWSGLAGGQETQYF.

V usage is TRBV10-3 and J usage is TRBJ2-1, with D possibly matching TRBD1 (6 bases). The CDR3 has 13 residues. The germline V gene has CDR1 ENHRY and CDR2 SYGVKD. The V and J ends lost 6 bases and 5 bases respectively, with 11 bases between them. CDR3 protein: CAIRTGTHNEQFF. DNA for the CDR3: TGTGCCATCAGGACCGGGACACACAATGAGCAGTTCTTC.

V is TRBV11-2 and J is TRBJ2-7; TRBD1 matches at 8 bases. There are 14 residues in the CDR3. Trimming took 4 bases from V and 6 from J; bases not matched to a gene: 8. CDR1 SGHAT and CDR2 FQNNGV come from the germline V gene. CDR3 residues: CASSSDRVGGEQYF. In nucleotides, the CDR3 is TGTGCCAGCAGCTCGGACAGGGTTGGGGGCGAGCAGTACTTC.

The rearrangement links TRBV20-1 to TRBJ2-1; D possibly corresponds to TRBD2 (5 bases). The CDR3 contains 14 residues. The germline V gene encodes CDR1 DFQATT and CDR2 SNEGSKA (reference sequence). Trimming took 1 base from V and 4 from J, leaving 11 bases between them. This CDR3 reads CSARGRTFYNEQFF. The CDR3 region has the DNA TGCAGTGCTAGAGGGCGGACTTTTTACAATGAGCAGTTCTTC.

The chain joins TRBV19 to TRBJ1-3; D gene unclear. The CDR3 consists of 13 residues. Trimming left V 7 bases short and J 2 bases short, with 9 bases between. The germline gives CDR1 LNHDA, CDR2 SQIVND (reference sequence). This CDR3 is CASMGYAGNTIYF. CDR3 nucleotide sequence: TGTGCCAGTATGGGATACGCTGGAAACACCATATATTTT.

The sample holds one count of this clonotype. V gene TRBV5-1 combines with J gene TRBJ2-5; 8 bases line up with TRBD2. V was clipped by 4 bases and J by 1 base; unmatched bases: 6. This CDR3 spans 15 amino acids. CDR1 is SGHRS, CDR2 YFSETQ, per germline. The CDR3 sequence is CASSPRTSSQETQYF. The CDR3, as DNA: TGCGCCAGCAGCCCCAGGACTAGCAGCCAAGAGACCCAGTACTTC.

The chain employs TRBV27 and TRBJ1-5; D gene uncertain. The ends were cut back, 1 base at V and 0 bases at J, with 16 bases in the middle. Germline V gene sequence: CDR1 MNHEY, CDR2 SMNVEV (reference sequence). This CDR3 is built from 18 residues. The CDR3 is CASSLFGVNRYSNQPQHF. The CDR3 nucleotides are TGTGCCAGCAGTTTATTTGGCGTGAACAGATATAGCAATCAGCCCCAGCATTTT.

In DNA, the CDR3 is TGCAGCGTTGCACAGGAACTCAATCAGCCCCAGCATTTT. Residues: CSVAQELNQPQHF. The V gene is TRBV29-1, the J gene TRBJ1-5, with D possibly TRBD1 on 5 matching bases. Trimming left V 4 bases short and J 3 bases short, with 10 bases between. The V gene's germline CDR1 is SQVTM and CDR2 ANQGSEA. CDR3 length equals 13 residues.

The V and J genes are TRBV18 and TRBJ1-1; TRBD1 might be the D (6 bases). Trimming stripped 6 bases from V and 7 bases from J, with 9 bases between. CDR1 is KGHSH and CDR2 is LQKENI in the germline V gene. This CDR3 has 11 amino acids. The CDR3 loop reads CASSRTDEAFF. For the CDR3, the DNA is TGTGCCAGCTCGCGGACAGATGAAGCTTTCTTT.

This chain links TRBV27 with TRBJ1-5; TRBD1 matches 7 bases. With 4 bases clipped from V and 3 bases from J, the junction kept 6 bases outside the gene matches. The length of the CDR3 is 15 residues. Per germline, CDR1 MNHEY and CDR2 SMNVEV (reference sequence). This CDR3 reads CASSSLDRDNQPQHF. DNA for the CDR3: TGTGCCAGCAGTTCCCTTGACAGGGACAATCAGCCCCAGCATTTT.

V gene TRBV19 combines with J gene TRBJ2-1; D unresolved. V shed 5 bases and J shed 7 bases, with 15 bases lying between them. The CDR3 length is 14 residues. Germline CDR1 LNHDA, CDR2 SQIVND (reference sequence). The CDR3 region is CASSPQMATNEQFF. As DNA, the CDR3 is TGTGCCAGTAGTCCCCAAATGGCGACGAATGAGCAGTTCTTC.

This chain joins TRBV5-5 and TRBJ1-4; 10 nucleotides line up with TRBD1. CDR1 SGHKS and CDR2 YYEKEE come from the germline V gene (reference sequence). The CDR3 length is 15 residues. J gave up 2 bases and V 4 bases, and 2 bases lay outside the gene matches. The CDR3 region has the DNA TGTGCCAGCAGCCGACAGGGGGCGACTAATGAAAAACTGTTTTTT. Residues: CASSRQGATNEKLFF.

V and J are TRBV7-2 and TRBJ2-6; TRBD1 matches 11 bases. The CDR3 has 18 residues. Germline V gene lookup returns CDR1 SGHTA and CDR2 FQGNSA. After removal of 1 base from V and 3 bases from J, the junction contained 5 bases not matched to a gene. The CDR3 loop reads CASSLVGQGAGGANVLTF. As DNA, the CDR3 is TGTGCCAGCAGCTTAGTAGGACAGGGGGCAGGTGGGGCCAACGTCCTGACTTTC.